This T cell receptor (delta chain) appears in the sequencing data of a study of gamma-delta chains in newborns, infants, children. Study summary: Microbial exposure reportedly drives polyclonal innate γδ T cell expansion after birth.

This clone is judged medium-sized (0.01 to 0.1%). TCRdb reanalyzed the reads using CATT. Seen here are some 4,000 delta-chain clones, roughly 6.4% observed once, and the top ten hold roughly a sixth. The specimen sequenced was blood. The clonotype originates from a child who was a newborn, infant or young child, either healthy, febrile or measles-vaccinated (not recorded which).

The DNA for the CDR3 is TGTGCCTGTGACACCTGGGGTCAAGGGAGCTGGGACACCCGACAGATGTTTTTC. It translates to CACDTWGQGSWDTRQMFF. The rearrangement uses TRDV2 and TRDJ3; the D gene is possibly TRDD3 (5 bases). The germline V gene has CDR1 GEAIGNYY and CDR2 EKD. The V end was cut by 0 bases, the J end by 3 bases, with 14 bases between. The CDR3 spans 18 residues.